The clone carrying this TCR beta chain was seen just once. What it binds is not known. Sequenced by immunoSEQ multiplex PCR; TCRdb stores in-frame clones only, minus some. The sample lists 110,000 to 150,000 clones; 94% were seen once. The CDR3 is 15 residues long. The germline CDR1 and CDR2 sequences are MDHEN and SYDVKM. V dropped 5 bases and J dropped 2 bases, with 12 bases sitting between them. The data were taken from a study of cytomegalovirus exposure and HLA in healthy donors. About the study: In a later analysis, it was reported that the roughly 120 validation repertoires had been produced on the same platform as the 550 to 850 repertoires belonging to the first cohort.

Study-wide results and limits: Researchers counted roughly 150 TCR beta chains as cytomegalovirus-associated. Rare sequences made up most TCRs, while some public TCRs were found in many donors.

The sample was PBMCs. The clonotype was recovered from a man younger than 35 in good health and CMV-seropositive. This chain connects TRBV28 to TRBJ1-4; D is uncertain. CDR3: CASSDPGSTNEKLFF. The DNA of the CDR3 is TGTGCCAGCAGTGATCCGGGGAGTACTAATGAAAAACTGTTTTTT.